This T cell receptor beta chain was retrieved from a study of vaccination and CD4 T cells after COVID-19 (dated by TCRdb to between 2021 and 2022). Broadly, across the study: Convalescent patients had a positive SARS-CoV-2 result on nasal swab PCR, and of these patients, fewer than ten had mild disease and one had severe disease. Six males and four females were included in the convalescent cohort, with two Hispanic individuals, seven Caucasians, two Asians and one multiracial person represented. Participants got two doses of the Pfizer-BioNTech BNT162b2 vaccine (n=8) or two doses of the Moderna mRNA-1273 vaccine (n=2). Post-COVID blood samples were collected from convalescent patients a median of roughly 100 days after diagnosis, with a range of about 30 to 170 days. Post-vaccine blood samples were collected a median of around 2.5 months after the second vaccine dose, ranging from roughly 12 to 250 days. Culture stimuli were overlapping spike peptide pools from SARS-CoV-2 and from the common cold coronaviruses HCoV-NL63, HCoV-OC43 and HCoV-229E. In control cultures, a CEFX viral epitope pool was used as positive control, an HIV-1 Nef peptide pool was used as negative control, or no peptide was added. In ten to eleven COVID-19 convalescent patients and a few infection-naive healthy vaccine recipients, the spike-specific CD4+ TCR repertoire before mRNA vaccination was compared with the repertoire after mRNA vaccination.

Taken from cysteine to phenylalanine, the CDR3 has 17 residues. Only the CDR3 part of the read is kept: 51 bases, read in frame from the first base. Clipping removes 7 bases from V and 1 base from J, with 8 as the unmatched junction base count. From the germline V gene, CDR1 is SNHLY and CDR2 is FYNNEI. Broad study findings and their caveats: In convalescent patients, a median 86.3% of post-vaccine SARS-CoV-2-reactive clones were detected only after vaccination, and vaccine-specific priming was suggested by this finding. The study included relatively few convalescent patients and did not analyze early timepoints after natural infection. The median number of SARS-CoV-2-reactive clonotypes rose from under 25 after infection to roughly 38 after vaccination, but the change was not significant. In convalescent patients, nearly all vaccine-specific clones (304 of 307) were found to be mono-reactive for SARS-CoV-2 spike rather than cross-reactive with common cold coronaviruses.

This specimen's treatment or condition label, per the study, means: approximately 9-day PBMC culture with coronavirus spike peptide pools or control peptides (ViraFEST assay). The study used the ViraFEST assay, which expanded antigen-specific T cells with peptide pools and then identified expanded clonotypes by TCR sequencing. Positive SARS-CoV-2 PCR tests in the convalescent patients dated from March to December 2020, before Alpha, Beta and Delta variants emerged in the United States. Each well held two million PBMCs cultured with around 10 ug/ml peptide pools in IMDM containing 5% human AB serum and approximately 10 IU/ml IL-2. On days 3 and 7, half of the culture medium was replaced with fresh IL-2-containing medium. After 10 to 11 days of culture, CD4+ T cells were isolated by negative selection using the EasySep CD4+ T cell isolation kit. Ficoll-Paque Plus gradient centrifugation was used to isolate PBMCs from whole blood, and the isolated PBMCs were then either used fresh or cryopreserved at -140C. Each culture condition was generally run in triplicate wells.

Library generation was performed with PCR. DNA from cultured CD4+ T cells was subjected to TCR sequencing with the Oncomine TCR Beta short-read assay at the Johns Hopkins FTIC core. Genomic DNA was extracted from the cultured CD4+ T cells with the QIAamp micro DNA kit. Oncomine TCR Beta libraries from cultured CD4+ T cells were pooled using unique dual indexes and sequenced on an Illumina iSeq 100. In the source study's methods: Non-productive sequences were removed, and CDR3s not starting with C, not ending with F or W, or shorter than 7 amino acids were discarded. Antigen-specific clonotypes were identified using the MANAFEST web application through comparison of peptide-stimulated wells with reference and other culture wells. An FDR below 0.05, an odds ratio above 5, and a productive frequency above 0.1% in at least two of three replicate wells were required for clones to be considered positive. Cross-reactive clonotypes were defined as significantly expanded in both SARS-CoV-2 spike wells and at least one common cold coronavirus spike condition. Levenshtein distances (stringdist) and unrooted phylogenetic trees (ape) in R version 3.6.1 were used to assess CDR3 homology. TCRdb handled the public reads itself, with Q25 trimming in fastp and clone calling in MiXCR, and kept productive beta chains. Identical CDR3 proteins give one entry, which carries the most common genes and DNA. The V and J calls and clone size are TCRdb's, not the authors'. This sample lists about 9,900 distinct CDR3 sequences; 45% to 55% were detected once. The ten biggest clones cover approximately 40% of the sample.

Concerning this clonotype itself: What this receptor recognizes is not known. No base qualities exist here, and no much larger clone lies one base off it.

Sequenced: CD4+ T cells from blood, cultured in vitro. The rearrangement combines TRBV2 with TRBJ2-6; 9 junctional bases match TRBD1. The receptor was derived from a human donor who had recovered from COVID-19. The DNA sequence is as follows: TGTGCCAGCATTAAACAGGGGGCTGGTTCTGGGGCCAACGTCCTGACTTTC. Translated, this gives CASIKQGAGSGANVLTF.